This TCR beta chain is from a study of regulatory T cells in long-lasting Graves disease. Time point meaning: persistent/refractory GD, antithyroid drugs over 5 years with positive TRAb. RNA extracted from PBMCs served as the sequencing template. Patients came from an endocrinology department in Xi'an, China. There are 14 residues in the CDR3. From germline, CDR1 is SGHDT and CDR2 YYEEEE. Trimming removed 4 bases at V and 1 base at J, with 11 bases between. Library construction for TCR beta used iRepertoire HTBI primers and Arm-PCR of CDR3 regions. TCRdb re-analysed the multiplex PCR reads in MiXCR, keeping a single row per CDR3 protein. This sample yields around 510,000 distinct CDR3 sequences, of which more than 20% are seen a single time; 6.5% to 10% belongs to the top ten. General study results and limits: New patients shared fewer public clonotypes (approximately 1,000) than persistent patients did (roughly 2,500).

Details on this clonotype: Its matching antigen is unknown.

Source: peripheral blood mononuclear cells (PBMCs), taken when the disease was refractory, from a patient treated with antithyroid drugs. This chain uses TRBV5-6 with TRBJ1-1, with D unclear. The TCR was taken from a female donor with Graves disease. The CDR3 is CASSPSSSNTEAFF. CDR3 bases: TGTGCCAGCAGCCCGTCTTCCTCGAACACTGAAGCTTTCTTT. The full variable domain, in which reference TRBV5-6 and TRBJ1-1 provide the parts outside the CDR3, is DAGVTQSPTHLIKTRGQQVTLRCSPKSGHDTVSWYQQALGQGPQFIFQYYEEEERQRGNFPDRFSGHQFPNYSSELNVNALLLGDSALYLCASSPSSSNTEAFFGQGTRLTVV.